These 16 T cell receptor beta chains share one sample of origin, sequenced in a study of blood T cell repertoires in COVID-19. Some clones are missing from TCRdb's copy, which holds only in-frame ones; the method was immunoSEQ multiplex PCR. The repertoire holds about 55,000 clones, 88% seen once, with approximately 8% in the top ten. Source material: peripheral blood. The receptor source for this set is a man in his 60s with active COVID-19.

In DNA, the CDR3 is TGTGCCAGCAGCTTAATAGGCCTAGTGAACACCGGGGAGCTGTTTTTT. The encoded protein is CASSLIGLVNTGELFF. The chain uses TRBV7-3 and TRBJ2-2, with no clear D. CDR1 is SGHTA, CDR2 FQGTGA, per germline. V shed 1 base and J shed 1 base, with 10 bases lying between them. This CDR3 is built from 16 residues.

This clone is deemed medium-sized. The CDR3 region has the DNA TGTGCCAGCAGCACACAGGGGGTATTACTCAATCAGCCCCAGCATTTT. Translation: CASSTQGVLLNQPQHF. The V gene is TRBV7-3, the J gene TRBJ1-5; 8 bases line up with TRBD1. V lost 5 bases to trimming and J lost 3 bases; unmatched junction nucleotides: 9. Per the germline V gene, CDR1 is SGHTA and CDR2 is FQGTGA. The CDR3 consists of 16 residues.

The CDR3 nucleotides are TGTGCCAGGAGGGGTGAACAGGGGAGCACAGATACGCAGTATTTT. Its translation is CARRGEQGSTDTQYF. This sequence joins TRBV21-1 and TRBJ2-3; the table names TRBD1, a call not compared with the DNA. TRBV21-1 is an annotated pseudogene. This CDR3 region has 15 residues.

The genes are TRBV7-2 and TRBJ2-1; perhaps TRBD2 as D (6 bases). V lost 3 bases and J 7 bases, leaving 10 bases between the germline ends. The CDR3 loop spans 13 amino acids. From germline, CDR1 is SGHTA and CDR2 FQGNSA. Here the CDR3 reads CASSFISGNEQFF. In nucleotides, the CDR3 is TGTGCCAGCAGCTTTATTAGCGGTAATGAGCAGTTCTTC.

The V and J genes are TRBV23-1 and TRBJ2-3; TRBD2 matches 9 bases. TRBV23-1 is noted as an ORF with a role that remains uncertain. The CDR3 totals 16 residues. After removal of 2 bases from V and 6 bases from J, the junction contained 9 bases not matched to a gene. The CDR3 nucleotides are TGCGCCAGCAGTCAAAGGCTAGCGGGGCCCAGGGATACGCAGTATTTT. This encodes CASSQRLAGPRDTQYF.

This chain joins TRBV6-1 and TRBJ2-7, with 7 bases matching TRBD2. The germline V gene encodes CDR1 MNHNS and CDR2 SASEGT. The CDR3 is made up of 15 amino acids. The trim removed 1 base at V and 0 bases at J, leaving 3 bases unmatched. The CDR3 DNA follows: TGTGCCAGCAGTGAAGTGGCTAGCGGCTCCTACGAGCAGTACTTC. Protein sequence: CASSEVASGSYEQYF.

This clone was observed a handful of times. The chain uses TRBV11-2 and TRBJ1-2; tentative D call: TRBD1 (6 bases). The germline gives CDR1 SGHAT, CDR2 FQNNGV. This CDR3 is 16 amino acids long. With 4 bases removed from V and 7 bases from J, the gap between germline ends came to 22 bases. The CDR3 DNA sequence: TGTGCCAGCAGCTCAAGACGGGACAAGGGTTGGGGTGGCTACACCTTC. Amino acid sequence: CASSSRRDKGWGGYTF.

The chain has TRBV4-1 and TRBJ1-1; D possibly corresponds to TRBD1 (5 bases). Deletions cut 6 bases from V and 5 bases from J, with 25 bases between. CDR1 MGHRA and CDR2 YSYEKL come from the germline V gene. The CDR3 has 17 amino acids. The chain's CDR3 is CASRHPWGGRFRTEAFF. As DNA, the CDR3 is TGCGCCAGCAGGCATCCCTGGGGGGGGAGGTTTAGGACTGAAGCTTTCTTT.

The chain is built from TRBV2 and TRBJ1-2; 11 nucleotides agree with TRBD1. The CDR3 sequence is 14 residues long. CDR1 is SNHLY, CDR2 FYNNEI, per germline. V gave up 6 bases and J gave up 8 bases; unmatched junction bases: 8. Written as DNA, the CDR3 is TGTGCCAGCAGAGGACAGGGGGCAGGTGGGGGCTACACCTTC. Translating gives CASRGQGAGGGYTF.

This clone was counted between two and nine times. The V and J genes are TRBV5-1 and TRBJ2-5, with 8 bases matching TRBD2. Losses at the gene ends were 4 bases for V and 3 bases for J; bases not matched to a gene: 5. The CDR3 is 14 residues long. Germline V gene data show CDR1 as SGHRS and CDR2 as YFSETQ. As DNA, the CDR3 is TGCGCCAGCAGCCCCACGACTAGCGAAGAGACCCAGTACTTC. This encodes CASSPTTSEETQYF.

This clone was observed a single time. The chain employs TRBV3-1 (or the pseudogene TRBV3-2) and TRBJ2-1; tentatively, D is TRBD1 (5 bases). Germline V gene sequence: CDR1 LGHDT, CDR2 YNNKEL (reference sequence). The germline V and J ends were trimmed by 0 bases and 7 bases, with 7 bases remaining between them. This CDR3 contains 13 residues. DNA of the CDR3: TGTGCCAGCAGCCAAGACAGGGTTAATGAGCAGTTCTTC. This codes for CASSQDRVNEQFF.

The chain employs TRBV3-1 (or the pseudogene TRBV3-2) and TRBJ1-1, with D possibly being TRBD1 (5 bases). Per germline, CDR1 LGHDT and CDR2 YNNKEL (reference sequence). The ends were cut back, 11 bases at V and 10 bases at J, with 11 bases in the middle. The CDR3 sequence is 9 residues long. CDR3 loop: CAVGEGAFF. The CDR3 DNA reads TGTGCCGTAGGGGAGGGAGCTTTCTTT.

This clone was counted once. This chain uses TRBV7-2 with TRBJ1-1; 11 bases map to TRBD1. V was pared by 3 bases and J by 7 bases, with 4 bases of the junction left unmatched. The germline CDR1 and CDR2 sequences are SGHTA and FQGNSA. This CDR3 spans 14 amino acids. This CDR3 is CASSFRTGGGEAFF. The DNA of the CDR3 is TGTGCCAGCAGCTTTCGGACAGGGGGCGGTGAAGCTTTCTTT.

The rearrangement joins TRBV27 to TRBJ1-1, with no clear D. V was clipped by 6 bases and J by 5 bases, with 16 bases between them. From germline, CDR1 is MNHEY and CDR2 SMNVEV (reference sequence). The CDR3 sequence is 14 residues long. The CDR3 DNA follows: TGTGCCAGCAGCTTCGGAATGGCGGGTACTGAAGCTTTCTTT. Its translation: CASSFGMAGTEAFF.

This chain joins TRBV15 and TRBJ2-3; the match to TRBD1 covers 10 bases. This CDR3 comprises 15 residues. V lost 2 bases, J lost 7 bases, and 6 bases stayed unmatched. Looked up from germline, CDR1 is LNHNV and CDR2 is YYDKDF (reference sequence). The CDR3 DNA follows: TGTGCCACCAGCAGACTACGGACAGGGGGGTATACGCAGTATTTT. As protein: CATSRLRTGGYTQYF. Full variable domain (remainder filled in from reference TRBV15 and TRBJ2-3): DAMVIQNPRYQVTQFGKPVTLSCSQTLNHNVMYWYQQKSSQAPKLLFHYYDKDFNNEADTPDNFQSRRPNTSFCFLDIRSPGLGDTAMYLCATSRLRTGGYTQYFGPGTRLTVL.

This clone showed up just a few times. The rearrangement links TRBV7-8 to TRBJ1-2; D remains ambiguous. The CDR3 contains 13 residues. CDR1 is SGHVS, CDR2 FQNEAQ, per germline. V lost 5 bases and J lost 4, with 11 bases in between. Written as DNA, the CDR3 is TGTGCCAGCAGCCCCGGCGGATCCTATGGCTACACCTTC. Its protein is CASSPGGSYGYTF.